A selection of T cell receptor beta chains follows, all from one sample in a study of regulatory T cells in long-lasting Graves disease. Each CDR3 protein is one row after TCRdb ran MiXCR on the multiplex PCR reads. The sample lists 500,000 or so distinct CDR3 sequences; 15% to 20% were seen once. These data also formed part of another study, on T cells in Graves' hyperthyroidism and ophthalmopathy.

The input for sequencing was peripheral blood mononuclear cells (PBMCs), taken at new diagnosis, from a patient treated with antithyroid drugs. All receptors derive from a man aged 40-50 years with Graves disease. The conserved cysteine and the conserved F or W are not part of the CDR3 here. Each record gives: V gene, J gene, D gene, CDR3 protein. D genes are given only for firm matches.

TRBV6-5	TRBJ2-3	.	ASSLGSLDTQY
TRBV28	TRBJ2-1	TRBD2	ASSPKTSGNYNEQF
TRBV5-1	TRBJ2-7	TRBD1	ASSYGTGGREQY
TRBV7-2	TRBJ2-7	TRBD1	ASARTGGEGEQY
TRBV28	TRBJ2-4	.	ASSLFQGAKNIQY
TRBV5-1	TRBJ1-1	.	ASSAEPGRGDTEAF
TRBV12-3/TRBV12-4	TRBJ1-1	TRBD1	ASSLSRGRTEAF
TRBV18	TRBJ1-4	.	ASSGSSTNEKLF
TRBV30	TRBJ2-1	TRBD2	AWSKGLAGLDEQF
TRBV6-1	TRBJ1-2	.	ASSSGSGNYGYT
TRBV12-3/TRBV12-4	TRBJ2-7	.	AGSFKSPRIEQY
TRBV5-1	TRBJ2-1	.	ASSYTSGNEQF
TRBV6-1	TRBJ2-1	TRBD2	ASSPELGTSGRAYYNEQF
TRBV29-1	TRBJ2-7	TRBD1	SVHGTALVREQY
TRBV6-5	TRBJ2-2	TRBD2	ASSYSFSGRNTGELF
TRBV30	TRBJ2-3	TRBD2	ALLAGVTDTQY
TRBV11-2	TRBJ2-5	.	ASSLGSSGVQETQY
TRBV7-6	TRBJ1-1	.	ASSLVFNTEAF
TRBV6-2/TRBV6-3	TRBJ1-3	TRBD1	ASSSRDRVISGNTIY
TRBV19	TRBJ2-7	.	ASSGSGLQYHEQY
TRBV5-1	TRBJ2-5	TRBD2	ASSGTREGETQY
TRBV2	TRBJ2-1	TRBD2	ASRYGTSGYNEQF
TRBV29-1	TRBJ2-5	.	SGGGQQETQY
TRBV28	TRBJ2-7	TRBD2	ASRSTSGRLLSYEQY